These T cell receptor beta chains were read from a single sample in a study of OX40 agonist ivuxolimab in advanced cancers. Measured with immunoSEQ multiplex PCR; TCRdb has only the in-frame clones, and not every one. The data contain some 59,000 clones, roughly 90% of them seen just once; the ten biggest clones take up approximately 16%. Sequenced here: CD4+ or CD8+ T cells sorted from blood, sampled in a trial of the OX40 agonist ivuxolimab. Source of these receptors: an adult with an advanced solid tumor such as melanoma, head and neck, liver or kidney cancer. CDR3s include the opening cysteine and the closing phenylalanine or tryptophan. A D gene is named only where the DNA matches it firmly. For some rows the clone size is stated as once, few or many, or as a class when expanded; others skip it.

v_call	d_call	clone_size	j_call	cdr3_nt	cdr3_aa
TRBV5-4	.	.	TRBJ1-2	TGTGCCAGCAGCTTCCAGACAGAGAACTATGGCTACACCTTC	CASSFQTENYGYTF
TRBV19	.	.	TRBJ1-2	TGTGCCAGTAGCCTGGGACTAGTCTATGGCTACACCTTC	CASSLGLVYGYTF
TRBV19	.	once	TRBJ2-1	TGTGCCAGTAGTAAAACACGGGGCGAGACCACCTACAATGAGCAGTTCTTC	CASSKTRGETTYNEQFF
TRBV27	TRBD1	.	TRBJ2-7	TGTGCCAGCAGTGGGACCGGGACAGGGGTCCGCGAGCAGTACTTC	CASSGTGTGVREQYF
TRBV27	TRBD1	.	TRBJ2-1	TGTGCCAGCAGCCTCGACAGGGTCTACAATGAGCAGTTCTTC	CASSLDRVYNEQFF
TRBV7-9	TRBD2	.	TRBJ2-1	TGTGCCAGCAGCTTACTAGCGGGAATATTTGATAATGAGCAGTTCTTC	CASSLLAGIFDNEQFF
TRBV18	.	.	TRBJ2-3	TGTGCCAGCTCAACGGGACGGAGAACCGATACGCAGTATTTT	CASSTGRRTDTQYF
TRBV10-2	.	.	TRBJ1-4	TGCGCCAGCAGTGATCACAGGACTAATGAAAAACTGTTTTTT	CASSDHRTNEKLFF
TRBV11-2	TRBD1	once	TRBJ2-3	TGTGCCAGCAGCACCTCGACAGGGGGGGAAGATACGCAGTATTTT	CASSTSTGGEDTQYF
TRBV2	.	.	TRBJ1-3	TGTGCCAGCACGCGACAGATTACCTCTGGAAACACCATATATTTT	CASTRQITSGNTIYF
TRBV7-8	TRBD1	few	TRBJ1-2	TGTGCCAGCAGCTTAGCGCGAAGGGGGCGGAGGGAAGGCTACACCTTC	CASSLARRGRREGYTF
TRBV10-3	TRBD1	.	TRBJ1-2	TGTGCCATCAGTGAGGTAGGGGGCTTCTATGGCTACACCTTC	CAISEVGGFYGYTF
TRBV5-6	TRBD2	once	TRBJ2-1	TGTGCCAGCAGCTTGTTGGACGGGAGGGCCTCAAATGAGCAGTTCTTC	CASSLLDGRASNEQFF
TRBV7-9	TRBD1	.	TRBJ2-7	TGTGCCAGCAGTCGGAGCTTGACAGGGGGGAGCTCCTACGAGCAGTACTTC	CASSRSLTGGSSYEQYF
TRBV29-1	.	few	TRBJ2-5	TGCAGCGTTGAATACGTCAGGTCCCGCCCCGGAGGGGAGACCCAGTACTTC	CSVEYVRSRPGGETQYF
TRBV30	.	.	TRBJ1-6	TGTGCCTGGAGTGTCCAACCTCTACAGAATTCACCCCTCCACTTT	CAWSVQPLQNSPLHF
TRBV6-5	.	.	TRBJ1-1	TGTGCCAGCAGTTACTCGGAAGCCCGCGACACTGAAGCTTTCTTT	CASSYSEARDTEAFF
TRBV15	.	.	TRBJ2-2	TGTGCCACCAGCAGGGCCACCGGGACGGGAAACACCGGGGAGCTGTTTTTT	CATSRATGTGNTGELFF